The 17 T cell receptor beta chains in this list originate from one sample, sequenced in a study of Graves' ophthalmopathy and Graves' hyperthyroidism. For repertoire sequencing, the TCR beta CDR3 regions were amplified from RNA transcripts. Amplification began with first-round RT-PCR using HTBI primers, then second-round multiplex PCR was performed. In TCRdb, the multiplex PCR reads were re-called with MiXCR into one record per CDR3 protein. The sample lists roughly 400,000 distinct CDR3 sequences, about a sixth occurring once. Sequencing was carried out using peripheral blood. The receptors stem from an adult woman with stable Graves' hyperthyroidism.

In this sample, this clonotype turned up many times. V is TRBV12-3 or TRBV12-4 and J is TRBJ1-2; the D gene is possibly TRBD1 (5 bases). Trimming took 6 bases from V and 4 from J, leaving 15 bases between them. The CDR3 is made up of 14 amino acids. DNA for the CDR3: TGTGCCAGCAGGAGTTTTGGGGCTCCCTATGGCTACACCTTC. Translation gives CASRSFGAPYGYTF.

A few counts support this clonotype. The chain links TRBV20-1 to TRBJ2-3; maybe TRBD1 (5 bases). The germline CDR1 and CDR2 sequences are DFQATT and SNEGSKA (reference sequence). CDR3 size: 16 residues. V was cut by 0 bases and J by 1 base, with 14 bases left in between. As DNA, the CDR3 is TGCAGTGCTAGAGATCCACGGGTAGGGGGCACAGATACGCAGTATTTT. It translates to CSARDPRVGGTDTQYF.

This clonotype was recorded at least ten times. The chain is built from TRBV20-1 and TRBJ2-7; 9 bases map to TRBD2. Germline V gives CDR1 DFQATT, CDR2 SNEGSKA (reference sequence). Trimming took 2 bases from V and 4 from J; bases not matched to a gene: 9. This CDR3 has 15 amino acids. In DNA form, the CDR3 reads TGCAGTGCTAGAAGTCGGAGCGGGAGGAGATACGAGCAGTACTTC. Protein product: CSARSRSGRRYEQYF.

This clonotype turned up a few times. The rearrangement uses TRBV9 and TRBJ2-3; tentative D call: TRBD2 (6 bases). Germline-derived CDR1 and CDR2 are SGDLS and YYNGEE. The CDR3 is made up of 15 amino acids. V lost 4 bases and J lost 3, with 15 bases in between. CDR3 region: CASSSGSSETDTQYF. In nucleotides, the CDR3 is TGTGCCAGCAGCTCTGGGTCTAGCGAGACAGATACGCAGTATTTT. Based on the CDR3 plus reference TRBV9 and TRBJ2-3, the full variable domain is DSGVTQTPKHLITATGQRVTLRCSPRSGDLSVYWYQQSLDQGLQFLIQYYNGEERAKGNILERFSAQQFPDLHSELNLSSLELGDSALYFCASSSGSSETDTQYFGPGTRLTVL.

The table lists this clonotype with many counts. The V call is TRBV5-4, the J call TRBJ2-5; TRBD1 agrees at 9 bases. Germline loops: CDR1 SGHNT, CDR2 YYREEE (reference sequence). V dropped 4 bases and J dropped 4; count of bases not matched to a gene: 14. The CDR3 is made up of 17 amino acids. Here the CDR3 reads CASSNGGTGKGRETQYF. CDR3 coding DNA: TGTGCCAGCAGCAATGGTGGGACAGGGAAGGGAAGAGAGACCCAGTACTTC.

This clonotype has at least ten counts. The chain couples TRBV12-3 or TRBV12-4 to TRBJ1-5; D perhaps matches TRBD1 (5 bases). Deletions cut 2 bases from V and 3 bases from J, with 20 bases between. This CDR3 is 18 amino acids long. CDR3: CASSLNPSWGGINQPQHF. As DNA, the CDR3 is TGTGCCAGCAGTTTAAACCCTTCGTGGGGGGGAATCAATCAGCCCCAGCATTTT.

This clonotype was picked up many times. The rearrangement links TRBV9 to TRBJ2-5, with TRBD2 matching 10 bases. CDR3 length: 15 amino acids. Germline CDR1 and CDR2: SGDLS and YYNGEE. V was pared by 0 bases and J by 5 bases, with 4 bases of the junction left unmatched. The CDR3 loop is CASSVDSGRGETQYF. In DNA, the CDR3 is TGTGCCAGCAGCGTAGACAGCGGGAGGGGGGAGACCCAGTACTTC.

This clonotype was counted many times. V usage is TRBV6-1 and J usage is TRBJ1-1; weak D call: TRBD1 (5 bases). The V end lost 6 bases, the J end lost 0 bases, and 14 bases lay between the germline ends. CDR1 and CDR2 (germline): MNHNS, SASEGT. This CDR3 spans 15 amino acids. The CDR3 DNA follows: TGTGCCAGCAGAGCCGGGACGGGCATGAACACTGAAGCTTTCTTT. Amino acid sequence: CASRAGTGMNTEAFF.

The table lists this clonotype with many counts. The chain joins TRBV6-5 to TRBJ2-5, with D tentatively TRBD1 (6 bases). Trimming removed 2 bases from V and 2 bases from J, with 9 bases in between. The CDR3 is 14 amino acids. CDR1 is MNHEY, CDR2 SVGAGI, per germline. CDR3 nucleotide sequence: TGTGCCAGCAGTTACGGACAGAGACAAGAGACCCAGTACTTC. Encoded protein: CASSYGQRQETQYF.

This clonotype appeared many times. The V gene is TRBV20-1, the J gene TRBJ1-5; possible D gene TRBD1, 5 bases. There are 15 residues in the CDR3. CDR1 and CDR2 from the germline V gene are DFQATT and SNEGSKA (reference sequence). V lost 0 bases to trimming and J lost 1 base, with 10 bases between them. Here the CDR3 DNA reads TGCAGTGCTAGAGATCATGAGGGGAGCAATCAGCCCCAGCATTTT. Its protein product is CSARDHEGSNQPQHF.

The chain has TRBV12-3 or TRBV12-4 and TRBJ1-5, with unresolved D. The CDR3 totals 14 residues. V lost 9 bases to trimming and J lost 0 bases, with 12 bases between them. In DNA form, the CDR3 reads TGTGCCAGTTCGACATTTCTTAGCAATCAGCCCCAGCATTTT. It yields the protein CASSTFLSNQPQHF.

This clonotype was observed at least ten times. The J gene is TRBJ1-1, the V gene TRBV6-2 or TRBV6-3, with D unresolved. Germline CDR1 is MNHEY and CDR2 is SVGEGT. The ends were cut back, 5 bases at V and 1 base at J, with 11 bases in the middle. This CDR3 contains 14 residues. The CDR3 DNA sequence: TGTGCCAGCAGTCGAGTCGACGGGAACACTGAAGCTTTCTTT. It specifies CASSRVDGNTEAFF.

This clonotype has a count of ten or more. The CDR3 DNA is TGCGCCAGCAGCCTTGGACGCGGGACAGGGGCCTACGAGCAGTACTTC. This gives the protein CASSLGRGTGAYEQYF. The chain has TRBV4-1 and TRBJ2-7, with 10 bases identical to TRBD1. Germline assignment: CDR1 MGHRA and CDR2 YSYEKL. This CDR3 is 16 amino acids long. The V gene end was trimmed by 4 bases and the J gene end by 2 bases; junction bases not matched to a gene: 8.

Many counts were recorded for this clonotype. The chain links TRBV11-2 to TRBJ2-7, with 14 bases lining up with TRBD2. Looked up from germline, CDR1 is SGHAT and CDR2 is FQNNGV. Unmatched junction bases numbered 13, after V lost 8 bases and J lost 4 bases. CDR3 length: 17 amino acids. CDR3 region: CASLGTSGSLGRYEQYF. CDR3 in DNA: TGTGCCAGCCTAGGGACTAGCGGGAGCTTGGGTCGGTACGAGCAGTACTTC.

This clonotype was detected many times. The genes are TRBV29-1 and TRBJ2-7; 9 nucleotides match TRBD2. From germline, CDR1 is SQVTM and CDR2 ANQGSEA. V lost 7 bases to trimming and J lost 3 bases; unmatched junction nucleotides: 4. CDR3 size: 12 residues. The CDR3 here is CSAGTSSYEQYF. DNA for the CDR3: TGCAGCGCTGGGACTAGCAGCTACGAGCAGTACTTC.

This clonotype has ten or more counts. The genes are TRBV10-3 and TRBJ1-1; tentatively, D is TRBD1 (5 bases). V gave up 0 bases and J gave up 5 bases, with 7 bases separating them. Germline CDR1 ENHRY, CDR2 SYGVKD. This CDR3 is built from 13 residues. In nucleotides, the CDR3 is TGTGCCATCAGTGAGTCGGAGGGGACTGAAGCTTTCTTT. Amino acids: CAISESEGTEAFF.

This clonotype was counted many times. The chain employs TRBV2 and TRBJ2-7; possibly TRBD1 for D (6 bases). V lost 5 bases to trimming and J lost 4 bases, with 24 bases between them. CDR1 is SNHLY and CDR2 is FYNNEI in the germline V gene. The CDR3 runs 17 residues. DNA of the CDR3: TGTGCCAGCAGTCCACTCTCGACAGGATCAGGCCCGTACGAGCAGTACTTC. Protein sequence: CASSPLSTGSGPYEQYF.